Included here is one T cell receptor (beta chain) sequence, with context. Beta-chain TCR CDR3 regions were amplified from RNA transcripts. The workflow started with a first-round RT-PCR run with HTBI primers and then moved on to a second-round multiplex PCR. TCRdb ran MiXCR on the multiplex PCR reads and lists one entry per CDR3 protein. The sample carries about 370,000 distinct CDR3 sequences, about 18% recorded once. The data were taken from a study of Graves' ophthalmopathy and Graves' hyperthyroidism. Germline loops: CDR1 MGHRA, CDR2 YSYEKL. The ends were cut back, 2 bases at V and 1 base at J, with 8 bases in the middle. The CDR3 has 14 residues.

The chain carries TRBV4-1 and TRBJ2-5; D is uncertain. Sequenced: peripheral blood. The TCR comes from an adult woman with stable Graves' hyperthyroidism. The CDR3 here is CASSQFGSQETQYF. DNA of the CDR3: TGCGCCAGCAGCCAATTCGGCAGCCAAGAGACCCAGTACTTC.